The 10 T cell receptor beta chains below were found in one sample sequenced in a study of identical twins. TCRdb re-analysed the 5' RACE reads in MiXCR, keeping a single row per CDR3 protein. The data contain 1.5 million to 2 million distinct CDR3 sequences, roughly 35% of them singletons. The sample consisted of cord blood. All receptors come from a newborn girl in good health.

This clonotype was picked up a small number of times. The rearrangement joins TRBV20-1 to TRBJ2-7, with no clear D. This CDR3 has 13 residues. CDR1 and CDR2 from the germline V gene are DFQATT and SNEGSKA (reference sequence). V gave up 3 bases and J gave up 2 bases, with 11 bases separating them. This CDR3 reads CSASKAATYEQYF. The CDR3 nucleotides are TGCAGTGCTAGTAAGGCAGCCACCTACGAGCAGTACTTC.

This clonotype was observed a handful of times. V is TRBV12-3 or TRBV12-4 and J is TRBJ2-2; weak D call: TRBD1 (6 bases). The length of the CDR3 is 16 residues. V was trimmed by 1 base and J by 0 bases, leaving 9 bases between them. The CDR3 DNA reads TGTGCCAGCAGTTTAGTCAGGGGCACGAACACCGGGGAGCTGTTTTTT. It encodes CASSLVRGTNTGELFF.

As DNA, the CDR3 is TGCAGTGCTATAGAGGCCACTGACCGTATTGGTGAGCAGTTCTTC. Protein product: CSAIEATDRIGEQFF. The V and J genes are TRBV20-1 and TRBJ2-1, with D unresolved. The CDR3 is 15 residues long. The V gene lost 4 bases and the J gene lost 9 bases, with 22 bases spanning the gap. CDR1 and CDR2 (germline): DFQATT, SNEGSKA (reference sequence).

The chain joins TRBV7-2 to TRBJ1-5; D ambiguous. This CDR3 is built from 14 residues. Trimming stripped 1 base from V and 0 bases from J, with 4 bases between. Germline V CDR1 and CDR2: SGHTA, FQGNSA. The CDR3 nucleotides read TGTGCCAGCAGCTTAGTTCTTAGCAATCAGCCCCAGCATTTT. It specifies CASSLVLSNQPQHF.

About this clonotype: This clone may be a read error of a much larger clone one base away. V gene TRBV4-2 combines with J gene TRBJ2-7; no firm D call. CDR1 LGHNA and CDR2 YNFKEQ come from the germline V gene. This CDR3 spans 14 amino acids. V lost 2 bases and J lost 0, with 8 bases in between. CDR3 in amino acids: CASSQRFLSYEQYF. CDR3 bases: TGTGCCAGCAGCCAACGATTTCTCTCCTACGAGCAGTACTTC.

This chain connects TRBV28 to TRBJ1-4; D is possibly TRBD1 (5 bases). This CDR3 contains 14 residues. V was trimmed by 6 bases and J by 5 bases, leaving 13 bases between them. Germline CDR1 is MDHEN and CDR2 is SYDVKM. The DNA of the CDR3 is TGTGCCAGCAGCCAGGGAGGGGAGAATGAAAAACTGTTTTTT. Translation gives CASSQGGENEKLFF.

This clonotype was counted between two and nine times. The chain has TRBV7-2 and TRBJ2-1; no clear D gene. CDR1 is SGHTA, CDR2 FQGNSA, per germline. This CDR3 comprises 13 residues. V lost 5 bases and J lost 4, with 9 bases in between. CDR3 nucleotides: TGTGCCAGCAGCGCCCAACAGTACAATGAGCAGTTCTTC. Translated, it gives CASSAQQYNEQFF.

The chain combines TRBV27 with TRBJ2-1; 8 nucleotides line up with TRBD1. Germline CDR1 reads MNHEY; CDR2 reads SMNVEV (reference sequence). The length of the CDR3 is 15 residues. With 6 bases clipped from V and 4 bases from J, the junction kept 8 bases outside the gene matches. The CDR3 protein is CASSRQGFSYNEQFF. The CDR3 DNA is TGTGCCAGCAGCCGACAGGGGTTTTCGTACAATGAGCAGTTCTTC.

This chain joins TRBV20-1 and TRBJ2-5; 7 positions agree with TRBD2. Germline CDR1 DFQATT, CDR2 SNEGSKA (reference sequence). The junction had 5 bases not matched to a gene; V was cut back by 1 base and J by 0 bases. The CDR3 is 15 residues long. CDR3 coding DNA: TGCAGTGCTAGAGCGGGGGGTTCGTACCAAGAGACCCAGTACTTC. Encoded protein: CSARAGGSYQETQYF.

The gene calls are TRBV20-1 and TRBJ1-5, with TRBD1 identical over 9 bases. V lost 6 bases and J lost 3; bases outside the gene matches: 9. Germline V gene lookup returns CDR1 DFQATT and CDR2 SNEGSKA (reference sequence). This CDR3 spans 15 amino acids. As DNA, the CDR3 is TGCAGTGCGACCGGGACAGGGCTTGTCAATCAGCCCCAGCATTTT. Its protein is CSATGTGLVNQPQHF.